A single sample gave rise to the 2 T cell receptor beta chains below, sequenced in a study of T cell responses to AZD1222 COVID-19 vaccine. TCRdb keeps only in-frame clones here, not all; method: immunoSEQ multiplex PCR. Of tens of thousands of clones detected, roughly 80% appear once; the ten largest clones hold about 50%. The source was peripheral blood, collected 28 days after the second AZD1222 dose. The origin of the receptors is an adult who received the AZD1222 COVID-19 vaccine.

The chain employs TRBV5-1 and TRBJ2-5; D assignment may be TRBD1 or TRBD2 (5 bases each). This CDR3 is built from 17 residues. Germline CDR1 is SGHRS and CDR2 is YFSETQ. With 1 base removed from V and 5 bases from J, the gap between germline ends came to 21 bases. CDR3 residues: CASSLLDGTSPRETQYF. The CDR3 DNA reads TGCGCCAGCAGCTTGCTGGACGGGACCTCGCCCAGGGAGACCCAGTACTTC. The whole variable domain, remainder taken from reference TRBV5-1 and TRBJ2-5, is KAGVTQTPRYLIKTRGQQVTLSCSPISGHRSVSWYQQTPGQGLQFLFEYFSETQRNKGNFPGRFSGRQFSNSRSEMNVSTLELGDSALYLCASSLLDGTSPRETQYFGPGTRLLVL.

This chain links TRBV7-2 with TRBJ1-6; 7 bases are shared with TRBD1. The J segment lost 0 bases and the V segment lost 3 bases, leaving 2 bases of the junction unmatched. Germline CDR1 is SGHTA and CDR2 is FQGNSA. The CDR3 sequence is 16 residues long. Here the CDR3 reads CASSLPGGSYNSPLHF. The CDR3 DNA is TGTGCCAGCAGCTTGCCAGGGGGCTCCTATAATTCACCCCTCCACTTT. Combining the CDR3 with reference TRBV7-2 and TRBJ1-6 gives the whole variable domain GAGVSQSPSNKVTEKGKDVELRCDPISGHTALYWYRQSLGQGLEFLIYFQGNSAPDKSGLPSDRFSAERTGGSVSTLTIQRTQQEDSAVYLCASSLPGGSYNSPLHFGNGTRLTVT.